The next 21 T cell receptor beta chains were all read from a single sample in a study of blood T cell repertoires in COVID-19. Method: immunoSEQ multiplex PCR; TCRdb's copy keeps in-frame clones and lacks some. The table has under 300,000 clones, around nine tenths seen once; the top ten hold more than 6.5%. The specimen was peripheral blood. The receptors stem from a woman aged 70-85 years with active or convalescent COVID-19.

The chain employs TRBV10-1 and TRBJ1-3; a weak D match, TRBD1 (5 bases). In germline, CDR1 is WNHNN, CDR2 SYGVQD (reference sequence). V lost 5 bases to trimming and J lost 0 bases, with 11 bases between them. This CDR3 is built from 15 residues. The CDR3 protein is CASSPGYSSGNTIYF. Written as DNA, the CDR3 is TGCGCCAGCAGTCCAGGGTACAGCTCTGGAAACACCATATATTTT.

The genes are TRBV13 and TRBJ2-5; 9 bases are shared with TRBD2. Germline CDR1 PRHDT, CDR2 FYEKMQ (reference sequence). The V and J ends lost 5 bases and 2 bases, in that order; junction bases with no gene match: 9. This CDR3 spans 16 amino acids. CDR3 sequence reads: CASSLSIAGDQETQYF. In nucleotides, the CDR3 is TGTGCCAGCAGCCTATCAATAGCGGGGGATCAAGAGACCCAGTACTTC.

This chain connects TRBV6-5 to TRBJ2-1, with TRBD1 matching over 11 bases. This CDR3 spans 14 amino acids. Germline-derived CDR1 and CDR2 are MNHEY and SVGAGI. Written as DNA, the CDR3 is TGTGCATCATTGAAGGACAGGGGGCAGAATGAGCAGTTCTTC. Translating it yields CASLKDRGQNEQFF.

The chain employs TRBV6-5 and TRBJ1-1; D unclear. CDR3 length: 13 residues. Germline-derived CDR1 and CDR2 are MNHEY and SVGAGI. V dropped 8 bases and J dropped 1 base, with 11 bases sitting between them. CDR3 DNA: TGTGCCAGCCGGGGTTTCGGGAACACTGAAGCTTTCTTT. Translating gives CASRGFGNTEAFF.

This chain connects TRBV5-5 to TRBJ1-1, with D possibly TRBD1 on 6 matching bases. The CDR3 spans 15 residues. V was clipped by 4 bases and J by 5 bases, with 18 bases between them. Germline V CDR1 and CDR2: SGHKS, YYEKEE (reference sequence). CDR3 residues: CASSREPGQRTEAFF. CDR3 coding DNA: TGTGCCAGCAGCAGAGAACCGGGACAAAGGACTGAAGCTTTCTTT.

The J gene is TRBJ1-3, the V gene TRBV7-3; 7 positions match TRBD1. The CDR3 covers 15 residues. V trimming: 4 bases; J trimming: 7 bases; junction bases outside the gene matches: 10. Per the germline V gene, CDR1 is SGHTA and CDR2 is FQGTGA. The CDR3 sequence is CASSSQGAGGNTIYF. The CDR3 region has the DNA TGTGCCAGCAGCTCACAAGGGGCAGGGGGGAACACCATATATTTT. The variable domain in full, completed from reference TRBV7-3 and TRBJ1-3, reads GAGVSQTPSNKVTEKGKYVELRCDPISGHTALYWYRQSLGQGPEFLIYFQGTGAADDSGLPNDRFFAVRPEGSVSTLKIQRTERGDSAVYLCASSSQGAGGNTIYFGEGSWLTVV.

This chain joins TRBV24-1 and TRBJ1-1; D call uncertain. Germline V gives CDR1 KGHDR, CDR2 SFDVKD. The CDR3 loop spans 15 amino acids. Between the trimmed V and J ends, which lost 12 bases and 2 bases, there was a span of 21 bases. The CDR3 nucleotides are TGTGCCCCTTCTCGGTTAGCGGGCCCAAACACTGAAGCTTTCTTT. This sequence encodes CAPSRLAGPNTEAFF.

A few counts support this clone. The chain is built from TRBV29-1 and TRBJ2-2; D might be TRBD2 (5 bases). CDR1 and CDR2 (germline): SQVTM, ANQGSEA. V lost 7 bases to trimming and J lost 6 bases, with 18 bases between them. The CDR3 totals 14 residues. The CDR3 loop reads CSAVIRGSAGELFF. The CDR3 DNA reads as TGCAGCGCTGTGATAAGAGGGAGTGCCGGGGAGCTGTTTTTT.

This clone was observed a handful of times. The V and J genes are TRBV6-5 and TRBJ1-5; a possible D gene is TRBD1 (6 bases). CDR1 MNHEY and CDR2 SVGAGI come from the germline V gene. This CDR3 has 14 amino acids. The germline V and J ends were trimmed by 2 bases and 7 bases, with 12 bases remaining between them. CDR3: CASSYGGGLQPQHF. The CDR3 DNA reads TGTGCCAGCAGTTACGGCGGGGGCTTGCAGCCCCAGCATTTT.

This rearrangement joins TRBV7-2 to TRBJ1-6, with D hard to call. This CDR3 spans 13 amino acids. Germline V lookup: CDR1 SGHTA, CDR2 FQGNSA. V dropped 6 bases and J dropped 7 bases, with 10 bases sitting between them. The CDR3 loop reads CASRQTLNSPLHF. Written as DNA, the CDR3 is TGTGCCAGCAGACAGACGCTAAATTCACCCCTCCACTTT.

The rearrangement links TRBV18 to TRBJ2-2, with D unclear. The CDR3 length is 16 residues. Germline-derived CDR1 and CDR2 are KGHSH and LQKENI. Trimming pared 3 bases from V and 0 bases from J, leaving 11 bases between. The DNA for the CDR3 is TGTGCCAGCTCACCCGAGATGTTCGCGAACACCGGGGAGCTGTTTTTT. Protein sequence: CASSPEMFANTGELFF.

This chain uses TRBV11-2 with TRBJ2-7, with 8 positions matching TRBD1. This CDR3 contains 14 residues. Germline V lookup: CDR1 SGHAT, CDR2 FQNNGV. V trimming: 3 bases; J trimming: 3 bases; junction bases outside the gene matches: 4. The chain's CDR3 is CASSFGQGFYEQYF. DNA of the CDR3: TGTGCCAGCAGCTTCGGACAGGGCTTCTACGAGCAGTACTTC. Looking up the rest from reference TRBV11-2 and TRBJ2-7 gives the full variable domain: EAGVAQSPRYKIIEKRQSVAFWCNPISGHATLYWYQQILGQGPKLLIQFQNNGVVDDSQLPKDRFSAERLKGVDSTLKIQPAKLEDSAVYLCASSFGQGFYEQYFGPGTRLTVT.

The CDR3, as DNA: TGCGCCACCTCCGACAGGGACAGTAGTAACACTGAAGCTTTCTTT. It translates to CATSDRDSSNTEAFF. The chain joins TRBV5-1 to TRBJ1-1; TRBD1 agrees at 7 bases. The germline gives CDR1 SGHRS, CDR2 YFSETQ. This CDR3 comprises 15 residues. Trimming removed 9 bases from V and 2 bases from J; junction bases left unmatched: 13.

The rearrangement links TRBV7-2 to TRBJ2-3; D is possibly TRBD2 (5 bases). This CDR3 has 16 residues. V was shortened by 5 bases and J by 1 base, with 16 bases between the two germline ends. Germline CDR1 SGHTA, CDR2 FQGNSA. DNA of the CDR3: TGTGCCAGCAGCGTTGGACTTCTAAGGGGCACAGATACGCAGTATTTT. Translation: CASSVGLLRGTDTQYF.

This chain joins TRBV9 and TRBJ1-2, with 8 bases aligning to TRBD1. Germline CDR1 SGDLS, CDR2 YYNGEE. J lost 4 bases, V lost 1 base, and 3 bases had no gene match. CDR3 length: 14 residues. Written as DNA, the CDR3 is TGTGCCAGCAGCGTACCGGGACAGGTCTATGGCTACACCTTC. Translation gives CASSVPGQVYGYTF.

V gene TRBV3-1 (or the pseudogene TRBV3-2) combines with J gene TRBJ2-7; D gene ambiguous. The CDR3 is 12 residues long. Germline-derived CDR1 and CDR2 are LGHDT and YNNKEL (reference sequence). The ends were cut back, 1 base at V and 3 bases at J, with 4 bases in the middle. The CDR3 region has the DNA TGTGCCAGCAGCCAAGTAATCTACGAGCAGTACTTC. Translated, it gives CASSQVIYEQYF.

This sequence joins TRBV9 and TRBJ2-5; 7 bases agree with TRBD2. Germline loops: CDR1 SGDLS, CDR2 YYNGEE. V lost 1 base, J lost 2 bases, and 5 bases stayed unmatched. This CDR3 has 15 amino acids. Here the CDR3 DNA reads TGTGCCAGCAGCGTACTCGGGGGGAGACAAGAGACCCAGTACTTC. Its protein product is CASSVLGGRQETQYF.

V is TRBV5-6 and J is TRBJ1-5; D is perhaps TRBD1 (5 bases). Trimming took 2 bases from V and 5 from J, leaving 8 bases between them. Germline V gene data show CDR1 as SGHDT and CDR2 as YYEEEE. The CDR3 loop spans 13 amino acids. Written as DNA, the CDR3 is TGTGCCAGCAGCTTTTCAGGGTATCAGCCCCAGCATTTT. Translating it yields CASSFSGYQPQHF.

J is TRBJ1-1 and V is TRBV2; TRBD1 is a possible D gene (5 bases). From germline, CDR1 is SNHLY and CDR2 FYNNEI. The CDR3 consists of 12 residues. Trimming took off 7 bases at V and 7 bases at J, with 13 bases between the two ends. CDR3 nucleotide sequence: TGTGCCAGCAAGGGGTTGGGGGGTGAAGCTTTCTTT. Translating it yields CASKGLGGEAFF. Supplemented by reference TRBV2 and TRBJ1-1, the full variable domain reads EPEVTQTPSHQVTQMGQEVILRCVPISNHLYFYWYRQILGQKVEFLVSFYNNEISEKSEIFDDQFSVERPDGSNFTLKIRSTKLEDSAMYFCASKGLGGEAFFGQGTRLTVV.

This chain links TRBV7-8 with TRBJ1-1; 7 bases are a match to TRBD1. CDR3 size: 15 residues. Germline V gene sequence: CDR1 SGHVS, CDR2 FQNEAQ. The ends lost 7 bases at V and 0 bases at J; junction bases unmatched: 8. The CDR3 spells CASTAQGRMNTEAFF. CDR3 nucleotides: TGTGCCAGCACCGCACAGGGGCGTATGAACACTGAAGCTTTCTTT. Complete variable domain (other parts from reference TRBV7-8 and TRBJ1-1): GAGVSQSPRYKVAKRGQDVALRCDPISGHVSLFWYQQALGQGPEFLTYFQNEAQLDKSGLPSDRFFAERPEGSVSTLKIQRTQQEDSAVYLCASTAQGRMNTEAFFGQGTRLTVV.

This clone appeared once. V and J are TRBV28 and TRBJ1-2; the D is unclear. Per the germline V gene, CDR1 is MDHEN and CDR2 is SYDVKM. V lost 5 bases to trimming and J lost 8 bases, with 15 bases between them. The CDR3 covers 13 residues. The chain's CDR3 is CASSPSGYTGYTF. DNA for the CDR3: TGTGCCAGCAGTCCTTCGGGTTACACCGGCTACACCTTC.